This T cell receptor beta chain emerged from a study of Graves' ophthalmopathy and Graves' hyperthyroidism (dated by TCRdb to the late 2010s). At the level of the whole study: Peripheral blood samples were taken at the time of initial diagnosis, before any treatment was given. TCR beta repertoire signatures were used to distinguish Graves' ophthalmopathy from Graves' hyperthyroidism and to predict progression to ophthalmopathy. In total, approximately 130 blood samples were TCR-sequenced: around 42 ophthalmopathy, 75 hyperthyroidism and some 17 hyperthyroidism-to-ophthalmopathy patients. To explore V-J signatures that distinguish ophthalmopathy from hyperthyroidism, a discovery set of under 110 patients was enrolled, made up of 43 with ophthalmopathy and around 60 with stable hyperthyroidism. For independent validation, a separate cohort was made up of 18 hyperthyroidism patients plus 17 patients who later progressed from hyperthyroidism to ophthalmopathy. Following sampling, methimazole starting at 30 mg daily was administered to hyperthyroidism patients, and high-dose intravenous methylprednisolone was administered to ophthalmopathy patients. T-cell repertoires of thyroid tissue and blood were compared in several hyperthyroidism patients.

Ophthalmopathy patients had moderately to severely active disease, Clinical Activity Score of at least 3, NOSPECS grade of at least 4, and disease duration under 3 months. Anyone with other autoimmune diseases, uncontrolled infections, pregnancy or lactation was excluded from the study. Clinical symptoms, serum thyroxine, TRAb, thyroid ultrasound and orbital computed tomography were used for diagnosis. PBMCs were isolated from more than 8 ml of fresh peripheral blood by Ficoll-Paque density gradient centrifugation. Total RNA was extracted using Trizol reagent, and RNA quality was checked on an Agilent 2100 Bioanalyzer. Study-level results and caveats: Among expanded thyroid clonotypes with frequency above 0.001, most also showed up in blood, which suggests that blood repertoires may reflect the thyroid immune response. In validation, the model predicted ophthalmopathy progression with about 71% sensitivity and around 72% specificity; about a dozen predicted patients were CT-confirmed with GO in a median of approximately 6.5 months. In cross-validation, the 13-signature model distinguished ophthalmopathy from stable hyperthyroidism with about 87% sensitivity and roughly 81% specificity, and in the test set the corresponding values were around 78% and 73%. Sample size was not statistically predetermined, and group allocation was not concealed from the investigators.

For repertoire sequencing, TCR beta CDR3 regions were amplified from RNA transcripts. HTBI primers and the Qiagen OneStep RT-PCR kit were used in a first-round RT-PCR, which was followed by a second-round multiplex PCR, size selection and purification. Libraries were sequenced paired-end with 100 bp reads on an Illumina HiSeq2000. The original pipeline was this. SOAPnuke was used to process the reads, throwing out any read that had adapters, had uncalled bases, had a mean Phred below 15, or lacked an exact constant-primer or identifier match. COPE v1.2.5 was used to merge the high-quality paired reads. Clonotypes were defined as unique nucleotide sequences and were aligned to IMGT TRB V, D and J references using MiTCR v1.1. Only V-J combinations with frequency above 0.0001 were analysed, covering 99% to 99.2% of repertoires. For each V-J combination, a TCR clonal expansion and chaos score was defined as F50 clonal expansion divided by the chaos observed in the TCRdist matrix. Features were reduced by Welch's t-statistics and random forest to around 13 V-J combinations, which fed a naive Bayes classifier. The Morisita-Horn index was used to measure how similar the thyroid and blood repertoires were. The public reads were reanalyzed by TCRdb: fastp trimming at Q25, MiXCR alignment, in-frame beta chains only. Rows matching on CDR3 protein sequence are summarized as one entry with the most common DNA and genes. Clone size and V and J calls follow TCRdb, not the original study. The sample records roughly 700,000 distinct CDR3 sequences, 40% of which are singletons. About 40% of the sample belongs to the ten largest clones.

To note about this clonotype: Its antigen remains undetermined. Base qualities are missing; no much larger clone stands one base away.

CDR1 and CDR2, per the germline V gene, are MGHDK and SYGVNS. Including the terminal cysteine and phenylalanine, the CDR3 comprises 17 residues. The kept DNA is CDR3 alone, 51 bases in frame from the first base. V is trimmed back by 6 bases and J by 4 bases, and the junction contains 12 bases that no gene match accounts for. Here the chain combines TRBV25-1 and TRBJ2-2; TRBD2 fits 9 bases in the junction. This TCR came from an adult man with Graves' ophthalmopathy. The source material was peripheral blood. The DNA sequence follows: TGTGCCAGCAGCTTAGACGGCGGGAGGGAGGGCACCGGGGAGCTGTTTTTT. Its amino acids are CASSLDGGREGTGELFF.